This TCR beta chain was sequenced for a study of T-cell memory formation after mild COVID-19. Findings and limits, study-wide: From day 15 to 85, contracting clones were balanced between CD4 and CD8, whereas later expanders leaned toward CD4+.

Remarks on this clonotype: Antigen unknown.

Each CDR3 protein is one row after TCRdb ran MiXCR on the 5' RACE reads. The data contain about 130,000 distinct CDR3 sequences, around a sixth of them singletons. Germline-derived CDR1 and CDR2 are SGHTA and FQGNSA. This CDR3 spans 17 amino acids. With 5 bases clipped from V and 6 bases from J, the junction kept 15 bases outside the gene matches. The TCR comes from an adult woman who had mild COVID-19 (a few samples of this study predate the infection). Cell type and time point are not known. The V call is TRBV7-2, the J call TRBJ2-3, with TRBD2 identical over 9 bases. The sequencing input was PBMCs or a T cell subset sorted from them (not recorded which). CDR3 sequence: CASSQGAGGPRTDTQYF. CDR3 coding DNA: TGTGCCAGCAGCCAGGGCGCGGGAGGGCCAAGGACTGATACGCAGTATTTT.